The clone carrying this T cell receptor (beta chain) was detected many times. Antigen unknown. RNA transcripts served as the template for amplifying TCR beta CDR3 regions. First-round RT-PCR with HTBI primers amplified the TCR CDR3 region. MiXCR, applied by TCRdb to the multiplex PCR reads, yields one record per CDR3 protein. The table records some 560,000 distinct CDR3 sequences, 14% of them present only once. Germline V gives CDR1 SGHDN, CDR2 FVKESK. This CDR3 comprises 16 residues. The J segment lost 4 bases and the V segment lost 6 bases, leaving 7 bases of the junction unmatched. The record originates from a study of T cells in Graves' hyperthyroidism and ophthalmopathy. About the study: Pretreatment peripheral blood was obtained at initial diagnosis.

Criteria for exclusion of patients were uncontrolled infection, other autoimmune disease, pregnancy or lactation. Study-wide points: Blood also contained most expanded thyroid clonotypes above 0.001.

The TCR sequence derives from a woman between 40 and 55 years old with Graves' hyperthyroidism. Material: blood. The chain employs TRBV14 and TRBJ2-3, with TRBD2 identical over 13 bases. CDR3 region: CASSRGLAGSADTQYF. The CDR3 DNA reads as TGTGCCAGCAGTCGGGGACTAGCGGGATCTGCAGATACGCAGTATTTT.